Detailed here is one T cell receptor beta chain. The CDR3 sequence is 16 residues long. V lost 7 bases and J lost 2; bases outside the gene matches: 7. Looked up from germline, CDR1 is LNHDA and CDR2 is SQIVND (reference sequence). The repertoire was sequenced with immunoSEQ multiplex PCR; TCRdb's copy has only in-frame clones and lacks some. Of approximately 79,000 clones listed, roughly 93% are singletons. The sample comes from a study of T cell changes during pregnancy in multiple sclerosis. The material was peripheral blood, obtained in the second trimester of pregnancy. The gene calls are TRBV19 and TRBJ1-5, with 11 bases that match TRBD1. The source of this sequence is a female donor in good health, enrolled as a control in a pregnancy study. The CDR3 sequence: CASTTDRGQGNQPQHF. Here the CDR3 DNA reads TGTGCCAGTACCACGGACAGGGGGCAAGGCAATCAGCCCCAGCATTTT.